This T cell receptor beta chain was sequenced in a study of Ad26.COV2.S vaccination and SARS-CoV-2 variants. Looking at the study overall: Once, or twice with 56 days between doses, Ad26.COV2.S was given intramuscularly. Whole-study results and caveats: For non-spike TCRs, breadth in vaccine recipients resembled that in placebo recipients. People who got the vaccine had more spike-specific TCR breadth than people who got placebo.

Method: immunoSEQ multiplex PCR; TCRdb's copy keeps in-frame clones and lacks some. The table records around 350,000 clones, more than 75% of them present only once. The V gene end was trimmed by 0 bases and the J gene end by 4 bases; junction bases not matched to a gene: 7. Germline-derived CDR1 and CDR2 are SGDLS and YYNGEE. The CDR3 sequence is 15 residues long. A remark on this clone: Its antigen remains unknown.

Treatment reported: about 20 received Ad26.COV2.S at low or high dose, single or two shots; roughly five received placebo; per-sample allocation not given. On day 63 after the first injection, vaccine and placebo recipients gave samples. In Boston, the donor was an adult between 18-55 years of age. The receptor was isolated from a person between 18 and 65 years old who received the Ad26.COV2.S COVID-19 vaccine or a placebo. The rearrangement uses TRBV9 and TRBJ2-7, with 7 nucleotides matching TRBD2. The starting material was peripheral blood, obtained in a trial of Ad26.COV2.S vaccine versus placebo. CDR3: CASSVGRTSGYEQYF. Here the CDR3 DNA reads TGTGCCAGCAGCGTAGGCCGGACTAGTGGTTACGAGCAGTACTTC.